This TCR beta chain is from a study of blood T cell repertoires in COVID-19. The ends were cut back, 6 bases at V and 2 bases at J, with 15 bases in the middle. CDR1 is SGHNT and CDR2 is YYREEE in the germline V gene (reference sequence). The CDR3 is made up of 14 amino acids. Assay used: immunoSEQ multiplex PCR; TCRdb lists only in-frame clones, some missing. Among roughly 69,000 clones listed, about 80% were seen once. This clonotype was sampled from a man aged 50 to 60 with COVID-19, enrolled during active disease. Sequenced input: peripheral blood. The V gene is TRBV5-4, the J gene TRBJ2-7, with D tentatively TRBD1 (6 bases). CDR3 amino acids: CASTRKGVPYEQYF. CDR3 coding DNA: TGTGCCAGCACTCGAAAGGGGGTCCCCTACGAGCAGTACTTC.